One sample yielded the 23 T cell receptor beta chains listed below, sequenced in a study of blood T cell repertoires in COVID-19. Only in-frame clones appear in the TCRdb table, and some are missing; sequencing was by immunoSEQ multiplex PCR. The sample yields about 70,000 clones, roughly 88% seen once. The sequenced sample consisted of peripheral blood. The receptors were gathered from a woman in her sixties or seventies with acute or convalescent COVID-19.

In nucleotides, the CDR3 is TGTGCCAGCAGCTCTAGCGGGCCTTACCAAGAGACCCAGTACTTC. Translation: CASSSSGPYQETQYF. The rearrangement joins TRBV7-8 to TRBJ2-5; 8 nucleotides line up with TRBD2. Unmatched junction bases numbered 4, after V lost 4 bases and J lost 0 bases. CDR3 length equals 15 residues. Germline CDR1 SGHVS, CDR2 FQNEAQ.

The gene calls are TRBV7-2 and TRBJ1-2; D is perhaps TRBD1 (5 bases). V was clipped by 5 bases and J by 5 bases, with 18 bases between them. Germline V gene data show CDR1 as SGHTA and CDR2 as FQGNSA. This CDR3 region has 15 residues. The CDR3 sequence is CASSLGPDIEYGYTF. The CDR3 DNA sequence: TGTGCCAGCAGCCTTGGCCCGGACATTGAATATGGCTACACCTTC.

The chain carries TRBV5-1 and TRBJ2-5; D gene ambiguous. The CDR3 spans 14 residues. V was shortened by 0 bases and J by 1 base, with 7 bases between the two germline ends. The germline V gene encodes CDR1 SGHRS and CDR2 YFSETQ. This CDR3 is CASSLGHGQETQYF. CDR3 DNA: TGCGCCAGCAGCTTGGGTCACGGCCAAGAGACCCAGTACTTC.

The genes are TRBV18 and TRBJ1-1; weak D call: TRBD1 (5 bases). The V and J ends lost 7 bases and 4 bases respectively, with 13 bases between them. The CDR3 runs 13 residues. Germline V gene data show CDR1 as KGHSH and CDR2 as LQKENI. This CDR3 is CASLNAGGTEAFF. CDR3 nucleotide sequence: TGTGCCAGCTTAAACGCCGGGGGCACTGAAGCTTTCTTT.

This clone was seen once. V is TRBV7-3 and J is TRBJ1-2, with D possibly matching TRBD1 (6 bases). In germline, CDR1 is SGHTA, CDR2 FQGTGA. The CDR3 sequence is 13 residues long. The V end lost 0 bases, the J end lost 7 bases, and 9 bases lay between the germline ends. The CDR3 reads CASSLTAGAGYTF. CDR3 nucleotide sequence: TGTGCCAGCAGCTTAACGGCAGGGGCTGGCTACACCTTC.

In this sample, this clone turned up once. The chain recombines TRBV3-1 (or the pseudogene TRBV3-2) with TRBJ2-7; TRBD2 aligns across 8 bases. This CDR3 is 15 amino acids long. Trimming took 4 bases from V and 6 from J; bases not matched to a gene: 11. Germline loops: CDR1 LGHDT, CDR2 YNNKEL (reference sequence). In nucleotides, the CDR3 is TGTGCCAGCAGCCCCTCACAAGCGGGGGCCGTCGAGCAGTACTTC. Amino acid sequence: CASSPSQAGAVEQYF.

The J gene is TRBJ1-5, the V gene TRBV6-4; 8 positions agree with TRBD1. The CDR3 extends over 14 amino acids. With V trimmed by 6 bases and J by 3 bases, 4 bases remained unmatched. Germline lookup yields CDR1 MRHNA and CDR2 SNTAGT. The CDR3, as DNA: TGTGCCAGCAGACCGGACAGGGCCAATCAGCCCCAGCATTTT. Translated: CASRPDRANQPQHF.

The V gene is TRBV2, the J gene TRBJ1-6; 7 nucleotides line up with TRBD1. CDR1 is SNHLY, CDR2 FYNNEI, per germline. This CDR3 has 14 amino acids. V was pared by 5 bases and J by 7 bases, with 5 bases of the junction left unmatched. CDR3 DNA sequence: TGTGCCAGCAGTACGGGACAGTACAATTCACCCCTCCACTTT. It is translated as CASSTGQYNSPLHF.

This sequence joins TRBV5-4 and TRBJ2-2, with D tentatively TRBD2 (6 bases). CDR3 length: 11 residues. The ends were cut back, 7 bases at V and 6 bases at J, with 7 bases in the middle. CDR1 and CDR2 from the germline V gene are SGHNT and YYREEE (reference sequence). CDR3 sequence (DNA): TGTGCCAGCCAGCGGGCCGGGGAGCTGTTTTTT. It translates to CASQRAGELFF.

The chain carries TRBV27 and TRBJ1-3, with 9 bases identical to TRBD1. The CDR3 is 17 residues long. Germline CDR1 is MNHEY and CDR2 is SMNVEV (reference sequence). The trim removed 4 bases at V and 3 bases at J, leaving 10 bases unmatched. CDR3 nucleotides: TGTGCCAGCAGTTCGCGCACAGGGGGCGCTTTTGGAAACACCATATATTTT. Protein: CASSSRTGGAFGNTIYF.

V usage is TRBV9 and J usage is TRBJ2-7; 10 nucleotides match TRBD2. Germline lookup yields CDR1 SGDLS and CDR2 YYNGEE. This CDR3 comprises 16 residues. J gave up 5 bases and V 3 bases, and 11 bases lay outside the gene matches. The CDR3 sequence is CASSASRTSGQDEQYF. The CDR3 DNA follows: TGTGCCAGCAGCGCTTCCAGGACTAGCGGACAGGACGAGCAGTACTTC. The whole variable domain, remainder taken from reference TRBV9 and TRBJ2-7, is DSGVTQTPKHLITATGQRVTLRCSPRSGDLSVYWYQQSLDQGLQFLIQYYNGEERAKGNILERFSAQQFPDLHSELNLSSLELGDSALYFCASSASRTSGQDEQYFGPGTRLTVT.

The chain has TRBV7-2 and TRBJ1-1; TRBD1 matches at 7 bases. This CDR3 region has 14 residues. V gave up 4 bases and J gave up 4 bases; unmatched junction bases: 6. Per the germline V gene, CDR1 is SGHTA and CDR2 is FQGNSA. Here the CDR3 reads CASSWGQRLTEAFF. CDR3 coding DNA: TGTGCCAGCAGCTGGGGACAGCGTCTCACTGAAGCTTTCTTT.

V is TRBV28 and J is TRBJ1-5; maybe TRBD1 (6 bases). The germline CDR1 and CDR2 sequences are MDHEN and SYDVKM. The CDR3 length is 14 residues. V lost 5 bases and J lost 1, with 9 bases in between. Here the CDR3 DNA reads TGTGCCAGCAGTCTTACAGGGAGCAATCAGCCCCAGCATTTT. Translation gives CASSLTGSNQPQHF.

The chain couples TRBV9 to TRBJ2-7, with 10 bases identical to TRBD2. CDR3 length: 13 residues. Trimming took 6 bases from V and 3 from J; bases not matched to a gene: 3. CDR1 SGDLS and CDR2 YYNGEE come from the germline V gene. The CDR3 loop is CASNPSGSYEQYF. CDR3 bases: TGTGCCAGCAACCCTAGCGGGAGCTACGAGCAGTACTTC.

This clone appeared once. The chain combines TRBV11-2 with TRBJ1-4; a possible D gene is TRBD1 (5 bases). Between the trimmed V and J ends, which lost 1 base and 7 bases, there was a span of 10 bases. This CDR3 is 14 amino acids long. Germline V CDR1 and CDR2: SGHAT, FQNNGV. CDR3 DNA: TGTGCCAGCAGCTTAGTCAGGGCCCGTGAAAAACTGTTTTTT. This codes for CASSLVRAREKLFF.

This rearrangement joins TRBV28 to TRBJ1-5, with D possibly matching TRBD1 (6 bases). The ends were cut back, 10 bases at V and 1 base at J, with 17 bases in the middle. From germline, CDR1 is MDHEN and CDR2 SYDVKM. This CDR3 contains 15 residues. The CDR3 nucleotides are TGTGCCAAGGCCCCCCCTACAGGGAGCAATCAGCCCCAGCATTTT. Translating gives CAKAPPTGSNQPQHF.

V gene TRBV4-3 combines with J gene TRBJ2-7; 7 nucleotides match TRBD1. Trimming took 8 bases from V and 4 from J; bases not matched to a gene: 11. This CDR3 contains 14 residues. CDR1 and CDR2 (germline): LGHNA, YSLEER. The CDR3 is CASSDRVYGYEQYF. CDR3 in DNA: TGCGCCAGCTCCGACAGGGTTTATGGATACGAGCAGTACTTC.

V gene TRBV29-1 combines with J gene TRBJ1-5; 9 bases fit TRBD1. The germline V gene has CDR1 SQVTM and CDR2 ANQGSEA. With 7 bases clipped from V and 5 bases from J, the junction kept 12 bases outside the gene matches. This CDR3 comprises 15 residues. As DNA, the CDR3 is TGCAGCGCCACTCGAGGGACAGGGTATGATCAGCCCCAGCATTTT. Protein product: CSATRGTGYDQPQHF.

Turning to this clone: In the same sample, other DNA sequences code for this CDR3. The chain couples TRBV6-6 to TRBJ1-3, with a weak D call TRBD1 (5 bases). This CDR3 is built from 16 residues. Trimming removed 2 bases from V and 1 base from J, with 12 bases in between. Germline values: CDR1 MNHNY, CDR2 SVGAGI (reference sequence). This CDR3 reads CASSYTGPSSGNTIYF. CDR3 DNA sequence: TGTGCCAGCAGTTACACAGGCCCTTCGTCTGGAAACACCATATATTTT.

The J gene is TRBJ2-2, the V gene TRBV27, with D tentatively TRBD2 (5 bases). Germline V CDR1 and CDR2: MNHEY, SMNVEV (reference sequence). The length of the CDR3 is 14 residues. The V and J ends lost 5 bases and 13 bases respectively, with 20 bases between them. The CDR3 DNA follows: TGTGCCAGCAGTCTAGGGCGGGCAATCGGAAGGCTGTTTTTT. Its translation is CASSLGRAIGRLFF.

The J gene is TRBJ2-3, the V gene TRBV15, with D unresolved. The V and J ends lost 0 bases and 5 bases respectively, with 15 bases between them. Germline-derived CDR1 and CDR2 are LNHNV and YYDKDF (reference sequence). The CDR3 covers 16 residues. The CDR3 region has the DNA TGTGCCACCAGCAGAGATCCCCCGAAAATCAGAGATACGCAGTATTTT. Its translation is CATSRDPPKIRDTQYF.

The J gene is TRBJ1-5, the V gene TRBV24-1, with TRBD1 as a possible D gene (6 bases). Trimming took 5 bases from V and 6 from J, leaving 10 bases between them. The CDR3 has 13 residues. Germline loops: CDR1 KGHDR, CDR2 SFDVKD. The DNA of the CDR3 is TGTGCCACCAGTGCCAGGGGCGGTCAGCCCCAGCATTTT. Its translation: CATSARGGQPQHF.

As to this clone: This sample includes further DNA sequences coding for the same CDR3. V and J are TRBV7-2 and TRBJ2-1; 7 nucleotides line up with TRBD2. Germline values: CDR1 SGHTA, CDR2 FQGNSA. V shed 1 base and J 6 bases; nucleotides not matched to a gene: 6. The CDR3 totals 15 residues. In DNA form, the CDR3 reads TGTGCCAGCAGCTTAGTCCTAGCGGTGGGCAATGAGCAGTTCTTC. It specifies CASSLVLAVGNEQFF.